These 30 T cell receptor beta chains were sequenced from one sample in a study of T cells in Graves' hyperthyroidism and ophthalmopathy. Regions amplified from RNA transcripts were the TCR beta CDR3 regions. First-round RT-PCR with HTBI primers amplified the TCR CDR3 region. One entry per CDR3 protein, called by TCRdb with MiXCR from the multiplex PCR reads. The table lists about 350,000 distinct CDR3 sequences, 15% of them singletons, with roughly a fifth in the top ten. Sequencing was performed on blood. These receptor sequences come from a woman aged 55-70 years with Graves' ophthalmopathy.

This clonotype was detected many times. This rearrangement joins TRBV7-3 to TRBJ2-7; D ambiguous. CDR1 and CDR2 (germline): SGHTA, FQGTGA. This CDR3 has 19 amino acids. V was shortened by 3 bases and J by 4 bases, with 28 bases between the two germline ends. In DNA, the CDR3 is TGTGCCAGCAGCTTCACTTTTGACGGGCTTGTCGTAAGATCTTACGAGCAGTACTTC. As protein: CASSFTFDGLVVRSYEQYF. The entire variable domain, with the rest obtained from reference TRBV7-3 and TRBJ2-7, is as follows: GAGVSQTPSNKVTEKGKYVELRCDPISGHTALYWYRQSLGQGPEFLIYFQGTGAADDSGLPNDRFFAVRPEGSVSTLKIQRTERGDSAVYLCASSFTFDGLVVRSYEQYFGPGTRLTVT.

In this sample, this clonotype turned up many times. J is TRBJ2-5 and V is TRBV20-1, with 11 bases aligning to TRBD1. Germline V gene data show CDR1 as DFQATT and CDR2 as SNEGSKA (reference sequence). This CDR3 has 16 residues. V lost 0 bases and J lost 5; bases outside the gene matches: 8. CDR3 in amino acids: CSARDDGQGARETQYF. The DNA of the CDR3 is TGCAGTGCTAGAGATGACGGACAGGGGGCGCGTGAGACCCAGTACTTC.

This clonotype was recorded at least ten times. CDR3 in amino acids: CATSAGTLGGETQYF. CDR3 DNA sequence: TGTGCCACCAGTGCCGGGACCTTGGGTGGAGAGACCCAGTACTTC. The chain has TRBV24-1 and TRBJ2-5, with D perhaps assigned TRBD1 or TRBD2 (5 bases each). Germline V CDR1 and CDR2: KGHDR, SFDVKD. The CDR3 consists of 15 residues. Trimming removed 5 bases at V and 4 bases at J, with 16 bases between.

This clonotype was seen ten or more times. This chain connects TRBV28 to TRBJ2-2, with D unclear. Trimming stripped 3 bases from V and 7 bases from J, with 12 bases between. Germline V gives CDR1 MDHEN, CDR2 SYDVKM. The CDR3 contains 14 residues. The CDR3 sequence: CASSFYDGGGELFF. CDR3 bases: TGTGCCAGCAGTTTTTACGATGGCGGCGGGGAGCTGTTTTTT.

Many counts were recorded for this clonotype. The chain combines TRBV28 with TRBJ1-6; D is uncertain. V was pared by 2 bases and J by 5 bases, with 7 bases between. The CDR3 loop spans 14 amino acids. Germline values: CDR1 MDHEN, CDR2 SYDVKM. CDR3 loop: CASSLRRNNSPLHF. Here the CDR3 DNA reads TGTGCCAGCAGTTTAAGACGGAATAATTCACCCCTCCACTTT.

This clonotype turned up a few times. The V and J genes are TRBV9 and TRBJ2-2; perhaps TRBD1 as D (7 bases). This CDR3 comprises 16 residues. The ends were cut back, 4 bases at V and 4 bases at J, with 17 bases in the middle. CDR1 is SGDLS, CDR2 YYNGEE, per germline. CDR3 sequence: CASSRTGQGGTGELFF. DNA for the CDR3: TGTGCCAGCAGCCGTACGGGGCAGGGGGGCACCGGGGAGCTGTTTTTT.

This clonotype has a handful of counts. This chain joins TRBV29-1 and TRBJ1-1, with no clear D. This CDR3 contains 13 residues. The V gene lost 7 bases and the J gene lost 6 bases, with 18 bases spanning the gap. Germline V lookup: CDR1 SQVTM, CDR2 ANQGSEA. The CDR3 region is CSARVGGNPEAFF. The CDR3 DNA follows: TGCAGCGCAAGAGTAGGTGGTAACCCTGAAGCTTTCTTT.

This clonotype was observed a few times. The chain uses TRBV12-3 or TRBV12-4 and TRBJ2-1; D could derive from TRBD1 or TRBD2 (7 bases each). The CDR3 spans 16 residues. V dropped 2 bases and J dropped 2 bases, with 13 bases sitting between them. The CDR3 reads CASSLQGGRAYNEQFF. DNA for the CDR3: TGTGCCAGCAGTTTACAGGGGGGGAGGGCCTACAATGAGCAGTTCTTC.

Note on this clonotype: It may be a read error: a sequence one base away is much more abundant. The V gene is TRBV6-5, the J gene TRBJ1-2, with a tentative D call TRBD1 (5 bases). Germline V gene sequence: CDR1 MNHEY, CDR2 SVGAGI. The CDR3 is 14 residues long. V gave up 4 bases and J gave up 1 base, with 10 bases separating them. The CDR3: CASSSRDRNYGYTF. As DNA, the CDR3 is TGTGCCAGCAGTTCCCGGGACCGTAACTATGGCTACACCTTC.

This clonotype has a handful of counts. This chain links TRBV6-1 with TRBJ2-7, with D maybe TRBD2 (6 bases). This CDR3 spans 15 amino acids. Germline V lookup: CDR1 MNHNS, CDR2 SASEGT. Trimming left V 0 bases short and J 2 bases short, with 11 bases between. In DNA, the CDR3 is TGTGCCAGCAGTGAAGCGGCGGGGCAGACCTACGAGCAGTACTTC. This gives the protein CASSEAAGQTYEQYF.

In nucleotides, the CDR3 is TGTGCCAGCAGCAACACAGATAGCAATCAGCCCCAGCATTTT. It is translated as CASSNTDSNQPQHF. The rearrangement joins TRBV12-3 or TRBV12-4 to TRBJ1-5; D gene unclear. The CDR3 spans 14 residues. V was clipped by 6 bases and J by 0 bases, with 9 bases between them.

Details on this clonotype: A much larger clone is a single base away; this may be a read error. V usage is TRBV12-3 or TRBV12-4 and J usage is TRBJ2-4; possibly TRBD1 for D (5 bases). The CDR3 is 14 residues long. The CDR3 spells CASGQTGRTDIQCF. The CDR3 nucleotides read TGTGCCAGCGGTCAAACGGGCCGAACGGACATTCAGTGCTTC.

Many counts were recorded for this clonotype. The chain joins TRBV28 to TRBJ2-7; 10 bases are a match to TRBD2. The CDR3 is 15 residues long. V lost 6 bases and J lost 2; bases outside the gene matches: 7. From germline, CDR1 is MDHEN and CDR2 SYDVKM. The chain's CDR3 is CASRHRTSGAYEQYF. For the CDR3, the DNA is TGTGCCAGCAGACACCGGACTAGCGGAGCCTACGAGCAGTACTTC.

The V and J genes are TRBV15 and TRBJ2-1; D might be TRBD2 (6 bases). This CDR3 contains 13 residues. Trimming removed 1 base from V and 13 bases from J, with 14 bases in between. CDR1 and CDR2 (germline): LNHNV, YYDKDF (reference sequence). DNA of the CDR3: TGTGCCACCAGCAGAGCGCCGGGAGAAGGCCAGTTCTTC. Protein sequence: CATSRAPGEGQFF.

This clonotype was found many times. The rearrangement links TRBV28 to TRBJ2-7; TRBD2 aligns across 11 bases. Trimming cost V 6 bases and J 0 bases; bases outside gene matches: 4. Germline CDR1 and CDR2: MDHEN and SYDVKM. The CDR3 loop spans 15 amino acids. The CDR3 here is CASRHSGRASYEQYF. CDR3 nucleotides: TGTGCCAGCAGACATAGCGGGAGGGCCTCCTACGAGCAGTACTTC.

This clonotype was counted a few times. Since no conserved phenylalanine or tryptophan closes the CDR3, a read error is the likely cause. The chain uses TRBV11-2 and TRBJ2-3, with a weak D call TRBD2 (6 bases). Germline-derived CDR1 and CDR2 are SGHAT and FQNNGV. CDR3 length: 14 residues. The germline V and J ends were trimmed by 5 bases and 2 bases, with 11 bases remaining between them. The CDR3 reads CASSKGGNTDTQYS. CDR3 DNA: TGTGCCAGCAGCAAGGGAGGAAACACAGATACGCAGTATTCT.

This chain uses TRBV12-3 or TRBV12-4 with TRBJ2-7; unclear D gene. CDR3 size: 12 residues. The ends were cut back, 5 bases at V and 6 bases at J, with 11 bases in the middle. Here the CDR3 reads CASSVTPFEQYF. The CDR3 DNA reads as TGTGCCAGCAGTGTTACCCCGTTCGAGCAGTACTTC.

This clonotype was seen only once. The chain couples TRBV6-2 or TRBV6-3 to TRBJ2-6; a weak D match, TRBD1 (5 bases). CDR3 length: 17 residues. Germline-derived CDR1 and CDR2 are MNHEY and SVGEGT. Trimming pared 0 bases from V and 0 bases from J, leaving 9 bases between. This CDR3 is CASSYSGAPSGANVLTF. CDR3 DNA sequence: TGTGCCAGCAGTTACTCTGGGGCCCCCTCTGGGGCCAACGTCCTGACTTTC.

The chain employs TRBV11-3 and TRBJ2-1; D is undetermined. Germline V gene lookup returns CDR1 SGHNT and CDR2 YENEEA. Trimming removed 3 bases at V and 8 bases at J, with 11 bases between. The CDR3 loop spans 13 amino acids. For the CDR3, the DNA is TGTGCCAGCAGCTTCGGCCTGGGGTATGAGCAGTTCTTC. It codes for CASSFGLGYEQFF.

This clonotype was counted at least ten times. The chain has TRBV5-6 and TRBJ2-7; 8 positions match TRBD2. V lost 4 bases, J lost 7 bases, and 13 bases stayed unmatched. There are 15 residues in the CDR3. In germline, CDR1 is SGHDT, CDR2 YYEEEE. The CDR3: CASSPPGTRGGEQYF. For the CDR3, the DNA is TGTGCCAGCAGCCCCCCCGGGACTAGAGGAGGGGAGCAGTACTTC. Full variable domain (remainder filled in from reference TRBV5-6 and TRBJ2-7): DAGVTQSPTHLIKTRGQQVTLRCSPKSGHDTVSWYQQALGQGPQFIFQYYEEEERQRGNFPDRFSGHQFPNYSSELNVNALLLGDSALYLCASSPPGTRGGEQYFGPGTRLTVT.

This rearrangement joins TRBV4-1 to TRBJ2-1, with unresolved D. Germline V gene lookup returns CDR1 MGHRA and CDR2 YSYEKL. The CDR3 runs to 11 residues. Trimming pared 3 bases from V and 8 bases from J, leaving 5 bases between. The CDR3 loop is CASSQYDEQFF. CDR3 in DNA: TGCGCCAGCAGCCAGTATGATGAGCAGTTCTTC.

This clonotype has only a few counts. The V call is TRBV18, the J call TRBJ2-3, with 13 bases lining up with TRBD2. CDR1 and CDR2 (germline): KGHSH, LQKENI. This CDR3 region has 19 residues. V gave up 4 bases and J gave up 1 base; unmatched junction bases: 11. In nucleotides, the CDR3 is TGTGCCAGCTCACGGGGACTAGCGGGACGGATCCAGGGCACAGATACGCAGTATTTT. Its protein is CASSRGLAGRIQGTDTQYF.

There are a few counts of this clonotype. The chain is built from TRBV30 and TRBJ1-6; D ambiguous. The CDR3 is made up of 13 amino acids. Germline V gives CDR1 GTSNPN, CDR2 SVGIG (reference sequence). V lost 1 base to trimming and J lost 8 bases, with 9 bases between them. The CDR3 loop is CAWSGRVDSPLHF. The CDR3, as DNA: TGTGCCTGGAGTGGTCGTGTTGATTCACCCCTCCACTTT.

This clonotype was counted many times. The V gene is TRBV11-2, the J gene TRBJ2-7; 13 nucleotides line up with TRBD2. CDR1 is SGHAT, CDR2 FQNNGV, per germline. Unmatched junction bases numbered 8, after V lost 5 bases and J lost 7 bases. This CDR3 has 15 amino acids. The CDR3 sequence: CASSAPGLAGREQYF. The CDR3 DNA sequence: TGTGCCAGCAGCGCCCCGGGACTAGCGGGACGGGAGCAGTACTTC.

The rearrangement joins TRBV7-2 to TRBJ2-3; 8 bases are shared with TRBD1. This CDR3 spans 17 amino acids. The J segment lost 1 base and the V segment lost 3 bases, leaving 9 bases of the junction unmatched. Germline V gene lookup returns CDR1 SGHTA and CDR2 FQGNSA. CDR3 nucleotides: TGTGCCAGCAGCTTGTCGGGCCAGGGGGCCGGCACAGATACGCAGTATTTT. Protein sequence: CASSLSGQGAGTDTQYF.

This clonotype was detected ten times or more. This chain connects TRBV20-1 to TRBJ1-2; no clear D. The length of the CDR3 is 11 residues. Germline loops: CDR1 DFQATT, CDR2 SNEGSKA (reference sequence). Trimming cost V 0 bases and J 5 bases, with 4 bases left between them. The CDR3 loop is CSARDPYGYTF. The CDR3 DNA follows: TGCAGTGCTAGAGATCCGTATGGCTACACCTTC.

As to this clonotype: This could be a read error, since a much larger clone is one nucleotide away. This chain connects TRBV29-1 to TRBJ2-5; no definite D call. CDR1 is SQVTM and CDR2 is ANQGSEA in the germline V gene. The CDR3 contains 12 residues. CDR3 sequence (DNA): TGCAGCGTTGCGGACGGCCAAGAGACCCGGTACTTC. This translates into CSVADGQETRYF.

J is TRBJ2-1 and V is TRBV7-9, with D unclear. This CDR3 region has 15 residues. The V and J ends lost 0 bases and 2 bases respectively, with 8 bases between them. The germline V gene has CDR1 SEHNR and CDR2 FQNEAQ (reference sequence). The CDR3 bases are TGTGCCAGCAGCTTAGCGGGAAGTACCTACAATGAGCAGTTCTTC. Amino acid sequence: CASSLAGSTYNEQFF.

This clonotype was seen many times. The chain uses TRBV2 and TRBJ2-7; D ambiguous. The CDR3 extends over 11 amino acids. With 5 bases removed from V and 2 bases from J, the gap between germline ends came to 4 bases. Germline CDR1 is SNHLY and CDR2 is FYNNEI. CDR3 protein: CASSQTYEQYF. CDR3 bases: TGTGCCAGCAGTCAGACCTACGAGCAGTACTTC.

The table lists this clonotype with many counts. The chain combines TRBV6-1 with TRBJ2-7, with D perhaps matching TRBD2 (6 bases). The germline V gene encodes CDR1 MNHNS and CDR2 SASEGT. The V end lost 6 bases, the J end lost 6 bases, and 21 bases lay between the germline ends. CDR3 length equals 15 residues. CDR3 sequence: CASSQVGDSRLEQYF. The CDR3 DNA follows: TGTGCCAGCAGCCAAGTTGGGGACTCTCGGCTCGAGCAGTACTTC.